Below are 16 T cell receptor beta chains sequenced from a single sample in a study of shared clonotypes between healthy human individuals. Generated by immunoSEQ multiplex PCR, the TCRdb table keeps only in-frame clones and is missing some. The data show approximately 710,000 clones, with 90% seen just once and 34% held by the top ten. Specimen: memory CD8+ T cells from PBMCs. This sample's subset: CD45RO+ cells pooled with CCR7-negative TemRA cells. These receptors all stem from a man aged 18 to 29 in good health. Some clones in this sample may be carry-over from other donors' samples.

The chain carries TRBV28 and TRBJ1-5; 7 bases align to TRBD1. Germline loops: CDR1 MDHEN, CDR2 SYDVKM. Germline trimming cut 6 bases from V and 4 bases from J; bases unmatched to any gene: 12. The CDR3 contains 16 residues. CDR3 DNA sequence: TGTGCCAGCAGCCAAACCCCCCACAGGGGAAATCAGCCCCAGCATTTT. It encodes CASSQTPHRGNQPQHF.

The chain is built from TRBV6-5 and TRBJ2-5; D is uncertain. V shed 2 bases and J shed 5 bases, with 15 bases lying between them. This CDR3 has 15 amino acids. The germline gives CDR1 MNHEY, CDR2 SVGAGI. The CDR3 nucleotides read TGTGCCAGCAGTTACGCGGACGGTACGTTGGAGACCCAGTACTTC. Protein: CASSYADGTLETQYF.

V usage is TRBV27 and J usage is TRBJ2-1, with TRBD2 as a possible D gene (6 bases). The germline V gene encodes CDR1 MNHEY and CDR2 SMNVEV (reference sequence). V gave up 3 bases and J gave up 6 bases, with 18 bases separating them. The CDR3 is 16 residues long. The CDR3 nucleotides are TGTGCCAGCAGTTTCCTTTTCGGGGGTTGGGGCAATGAGCAGTTCTTC. Translating it yields CASSFLFGGWGNEQFF.

The chain employs TRBV7-9 and TRBJ2-3; the match to TRBD2 covers 9 bases. V lost 1 base and J lost 0; bases outside the gene matches: 5. The germline V gene encodes CDR1 SEHNR and CDR2 FQNEAQ (reference sequence). This CDR3 is built from 17 residues. DNA of the CDR3: TGTGCCAGCAGCTTAGATTTAGCGGGGGCTAGCACAGATACGCAGTATTTT. Its translation is CASSLDLAGASTDTQYF. The full variable domain, its missing parts supplied by reference TRBV7-9 and TRBJ2-3, is DTGVSQNPRHKITKRGQNVTFRCDPISEHNRLYWYRQTLGQGPEFLTYFQNEAQLEKSRLLSDRFSAERPKGSFSTLEIQRTEQGDSAMYLCASSLDLAGASTDTQYFGPGTRLTVL.

CDR3 protein: CASSLRAGGPDTQYF. The DNA of the CDR3 is TGTGCCAGCAGCTTAAGGGCGGGAGGGCCAGATACGCAGTATTTT. This rearrangement joins TRBV7-8 to TRBJ2-3; 9 nucleotides align to TRBD2. The germline V gene encodes CDR1 SGHVS and CDR2 FQNEAQ. Trimming cost V 2 bases and J 4 bases; bases outside gene matches: 4. The CDR3 consists of 15 residues.

V gene TRBV28 combines with J gene TRBJ2-3; 7 bases are a match to TRBD2. With 3 bases clipped from V and 2 bases from J, the junction kept 5 bases outside the gene matches. The CDR3 is 15 amino acids. Germline CDR1 is MDHEN and CDR2 is SYDVKM. The DNA for the CDR3 is TGTGCCAGCAGTTTCGGGGGACTAACCACAGATACGCAGTATTTT. As protein: CASSFGGLTTDTQYF.

This clone showed up just once. This sequence joins TRBV11-3 and TRBJ2-5; possible D gene TRBD2, 5 bases. The V and J ends lost 6 bases and 3 bases respectively, with 17 bases between them. This CDR3 has 15 residues. The germline V gene has CDR1 SGHNT and CDR2 YENEEA. CDR3 DNA: TGTGCCAGCAGTAACAAAAGGACTGGGGAAGAGACCCAGTACTTC. Its translation: CASSNKRTGEETQYF. Based on the CDR3 plus reference TRBV11-3 and TRBJ2-5, the full variable domain is EAGVVQSPRYKIIEKKQPVAFWCNPISGHNTLYWYLQNLGQGPELLIRYENEEAVDDSQLPKDRFSAERLKGVDSTLKIQPAELGDSAVYLCASSNKRTGEETQYFGPGTRLLVL.

The rearrangement links TRBV7-9 to TRBJ1-3; no reliable D call. The CDR3 consists of 14 residues. Germline V gene lookup returns CDR1 SEHNR and CDR2 FQNEAQ (reference sequence). The V end lost 5 bases, the J end lost 7 bases, and 15 bases lay between the germline ends. The CDR3 reads CASSVGTVFNTIYF. CDR3 DNA: TGTGCCAGCAGCGTGGGAACGGTCTTCAACACCATATATTTT.

This chain uses TRBV6-4 with TRBJ2-3, with 12 bases that match TRBD2. Germline CDR1 is MRHNA and CDR2 is SNTAGT. The CDR3 contains 16 residues. J was trimmed by 0 bases and V by 6 bases; bases with no gene match: 4. CDR3 DNA: TGTGCCAGCAGCTACGGGACTAGCGGGAGCACAGATACGCAGTATTTT. This encodes CASSYGTSGSTDTQYF.

The chain links TRBV6-1 to TRBJ2-7; D may correspond to TRBD1 or TRBD2 (6 bases each). The CDR3 extends over 14 amino acids. CDR1 MNHNS and CDR2 SASEGT come from the germline V gene. V lost 8 bases, J lost 6 bases, and 20 bases lay in between. The CDR3 bases are TGTGCCAGCTCCGGAGGGACCGGGGGCAGCGAGCAGTACTTC. The encoded protein is CASSGGTGGSEQYF.

This clone was seen a few times. The V call is TRBV11-2, the J call TRBJ2-1; no clear D. V dropped 1 base and J dropped 8 bases, with 21 bases sitting between them. The germline gives CDR1 SGHAT, CDR2 FQNNGV. The CDR3 covers 17 residues. DNA of the CDR3: TGTGCCAGCAGCTTAGCTGGGGTCGTGAGTCCTTCGGATGAGCAGTTCTTC. Protein: CASSLAGVVSPSDEQFF. Drawing the rest from reference TRBV11-2 and TRBJ2-1, the complete variable domain is EAGVAQSPRYKIIEKRQSVAFWCNPISGHATLYWYQQILGQGPKLLIQFQNNGVVDDSQLPKDRFSAERLKGVDSTLKIQPAKLEDSAVYLCASSLAGVVSPSDEQFFGPGTRLTVL.

The chain has TRBV20-1 and TRBJ1-1; D uncertain. The CDR3 contains 10 residues. Per the germline V gene, CDR1 is DFQATT and CDR2 is SNEGSKA (reference sequence). V was shortened by 5 bases and J by 11 bases, with 12 bases between the two germline ends. The CDR3 DNA is TGCAGTGCTCGTCCCCCCGGGGCTTTCTTT. It translates to CSARPPGAFF.

The chain couples TRBV5-5 to TRBJ1-2; no clear D. Germline loops: CDR1 SGHKS, CDR2 YYEKEE (reference sequence). V dropped 0 bases and J dropped 7 bases, with 16 bases sitting between them. This CDR3 contains 15 residues. The CDR3 nucleotides read TGTGCCAGCAGCTTGGGGGCCAGGATGAGTTTTGGCTACACCTTC. It yields the protein CASSLGARMSFGYTF.

In nucleotides, the CDR3 is TGTGCCAGCAGCTTAACCCACGAGACCCAGTACTTC. It yields the protein CASSLTHETQYF. The chain uses TRBV7-9 and TRBJ2-5; no clear D. The CDR3 totals 12 residues. CDR1 is SEHNR and CDR2 is FQNEAQ in the germline V gene (reference sequence). Trimming took 2 bases from V and 5 from J, leaving 6 bases between them.

J is TRBJ1-5 and V is TRBV6-6, with D possibly TRBD1 on 6 matching bases. This CDR3 has 13 amino acids. Trimming shortened V by 2 bases and J by 9 bases, and 11 bases separated the two germline ends. The germline V gene encodes CDR1 MNHNY and CDR2 SVGAGI (reference sequence). The DNA of the CDR3 is TGTGCCAGCAGTTACGTCAGGGGCTGGCCCCAGCATTTT. Translated, it gives CASSYVRGWPQHF.

This chain connects TRBV4-1 to TRBJ2-3, with D perhaps TRBD2 (6 bases). Germline CDR1 and CDR2: MGHRA and YSYEKL. V was cut by 4 bases and J by 5 bases, with 19 bases left in between. The CDR3 length is 16 residues. The CDR3 protein is CASSPRWRDSGDTQYF. The CDR3 DNA reads TGCGCCAGCAGCCCGCGTTGGCGGGACTCCGGAGATACGCAGTATTTT.